The entry below gives a single T cell receptor beta chain sequence along with its context. Its matching antigen is unknown. Repertoires were generated with immunoSEQ multiplex PCR, while TCRdb's copy carries only in-frame clones and drops some. The data hold around 160,000 clones, with about 90% observed a single time. This entry comes from a study of T cell responses to AZD1222 COVID-19 vaccine. Study-level results: Sampling that yielded the repertoires occurred only after the peak T cell response. Receipt of two AZD1222 doses was followed by a rise in Spike-specific TCR breadth and depth. Donors were largely white British and mainly female; clonal diversity was possibly underestimated.

CDR3 size: 15 residues. Trimming pared 6 bases from V and 5 bases from J, leaving 14 bases between. The germline V gene has CDR1 LGHNA and CDR2 YSLEER. The TCR sequence derives from an adult in good health. This chain links TRBV4-3 with TRBJ1-6, with D uncertain. The sample was peripheral blood, taken on day 0 of AZD1222 vaccination. The DNA of the CDR3 is TGCGCCAGCAGACGGGCGGGCAACGATAATTCACCCCTCCACTTT. This codes for CASRRAGNDNSPLHF.